This T cell receptor beta chain originates from a study of blood T cells in healthy people across ages. Turning to the study itself: Template switching recovered approximately one barcoded beta molecule for every two T cells. Study conclusions and caveats: Significant beta diversity loss was already apparent by age 40, declining roughly linearly.

Alongside a J-beta primer mix, a sample-barcoded 5' primer served in a second PCR lasting 7 to 11 cycles. TCRdb recomputed calls from the 5' RACE reads with MiXCR, one row per CDR3 protein. The sample lists about 1.5 million distinct CDR3 sequences, about 42% seen once, with 4% in the top ten. Details on this clonotype: The antigen remains undetermined. At one of its ends the junction is not consistent with the germline gene, which may arise from a read error.

Each donor gave approximately 9.1 milliliters of peripheral blood. Germline-derived CDR1 and CDR2 are LNHNV and YYDKDF (reference sequence). The CDR3 covers 14 residues. The receptor comes from a young woman in good health. Material for sequencing was blood. This chain connects TRBV15 to TRBJ2-3, with no clear D. The CDR3: CVTSRGGDTDTQYF. The CDR3, as DNA: TGTGTCACCAGCAGAGGTGGAGACACAGATACGCAGTATTTT.